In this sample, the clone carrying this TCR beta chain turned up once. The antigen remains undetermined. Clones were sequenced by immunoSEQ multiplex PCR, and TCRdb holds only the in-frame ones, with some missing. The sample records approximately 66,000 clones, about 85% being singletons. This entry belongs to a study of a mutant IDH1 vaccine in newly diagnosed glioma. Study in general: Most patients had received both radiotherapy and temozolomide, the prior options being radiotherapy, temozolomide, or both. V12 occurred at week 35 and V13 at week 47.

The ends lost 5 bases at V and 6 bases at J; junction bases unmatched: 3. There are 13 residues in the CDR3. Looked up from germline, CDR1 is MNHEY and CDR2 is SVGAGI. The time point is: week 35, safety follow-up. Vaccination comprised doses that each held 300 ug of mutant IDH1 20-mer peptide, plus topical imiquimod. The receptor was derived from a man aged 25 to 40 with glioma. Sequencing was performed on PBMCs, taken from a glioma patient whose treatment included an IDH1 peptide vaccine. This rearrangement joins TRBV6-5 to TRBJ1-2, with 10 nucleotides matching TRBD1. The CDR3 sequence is CASSGTGADGYTF. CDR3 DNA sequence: TGTGCCAGCAGTGGGACAGGGGCGGATGGCTACACCTTC.